This entry concerns a single T cell receptor (beta chain). Its antigen is still unknown. This sample was taken from a study of T cell responses to AZD1222 COVID-19 vaccine. Data came from immunoSEQ multiplex PCR; TCRdb stores just in-frame clones and leaves some out. This table holds around 130,000 clones, roughly 88% found once. Study-level findings and limits: Across spike, vaccine-associated CD4 TCRs were found, dominant at 160-218 and 743-854. Only six people who got AZD1222 tested seropositive at baseline. Vaccination with two AZD1222 doses was followed by a rise in Spike-specific TCR breadth and depth. The donor group comprised mostly white British people and more females; the analysis possibly underestimated clonal diversity.

The CDR3 extends over 13 amino acids. V was trimmed by 5 bases and J by 8 bases, leaving 16 bases between them. Germline V gives CDR1 SGHDT, CDR2 YYEEEE. The TCR comes from an adult in good health. This chain links TRBV5-6 with TRBJ1-2; a possible D gene is TRBD1 (5 bases). The sample in question was peripheral blood, obtained on day 0 of MenACWY control vaccination. The CDR3 here is CASSPPRGQGYTF. CDR3 DNA sequence: TGTGCCAGCAGTCCTCCCCGGGGCCAAGGCTACACCTTC. Looking up the rest from reference TRBV5-6 and TRBJ1-2 gives the full variable domain: DAGVTQSPTHLIKTRGQQVTLRCSPKSGHDTVSWYQQALGQGPQFIFQYYEEEERQRGNFPDRFSGHQFPNYSSELNVNALLLGDSALYLCASSPPRGQGYTFGSGTRLTVV.